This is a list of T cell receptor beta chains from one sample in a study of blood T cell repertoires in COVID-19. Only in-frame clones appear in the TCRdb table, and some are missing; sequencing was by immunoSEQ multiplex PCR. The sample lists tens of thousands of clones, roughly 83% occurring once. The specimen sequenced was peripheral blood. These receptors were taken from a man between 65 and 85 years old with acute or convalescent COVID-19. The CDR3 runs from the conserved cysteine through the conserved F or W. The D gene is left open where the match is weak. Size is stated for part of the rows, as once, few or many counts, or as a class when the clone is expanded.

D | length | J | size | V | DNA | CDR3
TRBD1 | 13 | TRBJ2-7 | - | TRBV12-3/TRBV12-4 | TGTGCCAGCAGTTTGAGGGACAGGTCGGAGCAGTACTTC | CASSLRDRSEQYF
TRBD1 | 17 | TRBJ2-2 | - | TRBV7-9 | TGTGCCAGCAGCTTTACTCCCGGGACAGGGACCACCGGGGAGCTGTTTTTT | CASSFTPGTGTTGELFF
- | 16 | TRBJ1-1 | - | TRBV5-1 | TGCGCCAGCAGCCAGCCTCGGGGGGCGGAGGACACTGAAGCTTTCTTT | CASSQPRGAEDTEAFF
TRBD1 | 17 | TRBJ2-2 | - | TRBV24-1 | TGTGCCACCAGTGACAGGACAGGGGTCTTGTTCACCGGGGAGCTGTTTTTT | CATSDRTGVLFTGELFF
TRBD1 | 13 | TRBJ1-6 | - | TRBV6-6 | TGTGCCAGCAATCCAGGGGGGAATTCACCCCTCCACTTT | CASNPGGNSPLHF
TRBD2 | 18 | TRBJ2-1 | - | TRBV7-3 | TGTGCCAGCAGCTTGGGGACAGTTAGCGGGAGCCTGAACAATGAGCAGTTCTTC | CASSLGTVSGSLNNEQFF
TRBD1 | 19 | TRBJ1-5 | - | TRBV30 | TGTGCCTGGAGTGAGGGGAACCTAGGGACAGGGGACCGCAATCAGCCCCAGCATTTT | CAWSEGNLGTGDRNQPQHF
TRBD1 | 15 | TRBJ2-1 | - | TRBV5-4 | TGTGCCAGCAGACCGGGACAGGGGGCGCACAATGAGCAGTTCTTC | CASRPGQGAHNEQFF
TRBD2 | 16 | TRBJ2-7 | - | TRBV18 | TGTGCCAGCTCACCACCGGTTCTAGCGGGAGGTTACGAGCAGTACTTC | CASSPPVLAGGYEQYF
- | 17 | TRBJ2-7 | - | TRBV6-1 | TGTGCCAGCAGTGATGGGTCGAGGTGGAGAAGCTCCTACGAGCAGTACTTC | CASSDGSRWRSSYEQYF
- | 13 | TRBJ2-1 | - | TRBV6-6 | TGTGCCAGCAGTCAAACGGAGGATCCTGAGCAGTTCTTC | CASSQTEDPEQFF
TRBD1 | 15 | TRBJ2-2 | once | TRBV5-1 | TGCGCCAGCAGCTTGTTAACAGGGGGCACCGGGGAGCTGTTTTTT | CASSLLTGGTGELFF
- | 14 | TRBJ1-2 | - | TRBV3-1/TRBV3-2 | TGTGCCAGCAGCCACCCTTCAACAGGGAATGGCTACACCTTC | CASSHPSTGNGYTF
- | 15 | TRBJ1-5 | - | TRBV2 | TGTGCCAGCAGTCTCTGGAGGGGCTCCAATCAGCCCCAGCATTTT | CASSLWRGSNQPQHF
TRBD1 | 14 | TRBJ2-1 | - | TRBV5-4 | TGTGCCAGCAGCCGGGACAGAAGTTACAATGAGCAGTTCTTC | CASSRDRSYNEQFF
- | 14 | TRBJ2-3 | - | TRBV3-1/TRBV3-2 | TGTGCCAGCAGCCAAGTAATAGCCACAGATACGCAGTATTTT | CASSQVIATDTQYF
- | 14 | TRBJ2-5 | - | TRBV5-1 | TGCGCCAGCAGCTGGGGGACTCAGCAAGAGACCCAGTACTTC | CASSWGTQQETQYF
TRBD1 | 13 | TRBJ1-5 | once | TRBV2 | TGTGCCAGCAGACAGGGGTTCAATCAGCCCCAGCATTTT | CASRQGFNQPQHF
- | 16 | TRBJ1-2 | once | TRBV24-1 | TGTGCCACCAGTGAGTCCGGGACACCAGCTAACTATGGCTACACCTTC | CATSESGTPANYGYTF
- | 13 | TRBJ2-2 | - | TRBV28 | TGTGCCAGTACCCGACAGAACACCGGGGAGCTGTTTTTT | CASTRQNTGELFF
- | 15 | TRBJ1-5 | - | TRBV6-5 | TGTGCCAGCAGTTACTCGTCGGTGTCCAATCAGCCCCAGCATTTT | CASSYSSVSNQPQHF
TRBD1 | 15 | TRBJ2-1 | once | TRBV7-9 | TGTGCCAGCAGTCTAGGACAGGGGGCCGGAGGTGAGCAGTTCTTC | CASSLGQGAGGEQFF
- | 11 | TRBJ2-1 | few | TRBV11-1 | TGTGCCAGCAGCCCGGGGGATGAGCAGTTCTTC | CASSPGDEQFF
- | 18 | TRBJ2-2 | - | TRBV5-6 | TGTGCCAGCAGCACGCATAACAGGTGGACAGCGAACACCGGGGAGCTGTTTTTT | CASSTHNRWTANTGELFF
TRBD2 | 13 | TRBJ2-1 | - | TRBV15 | TGTGCCACCAGACTGGGGGGGAGAAATGAGCAGTTCTTC | CATRLGGRNEQFF
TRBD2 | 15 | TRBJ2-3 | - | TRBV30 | TGTGCCTGGAGTGTAACTAGCGGCTTCACAGATACGCAGTATTTT | CAWSVTSGFTDTQYF
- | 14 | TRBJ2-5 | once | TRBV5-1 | TGCGCCAGCTTCACGGGTCCCGGAGCGGAGACCCAGTACTTC | CASFTGPGAETQYF
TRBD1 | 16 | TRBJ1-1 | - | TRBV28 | TGTGCCAGCAGTTCAGGCCGGACAGGGGGTAGAACTGAAGCTTTCTTT | CASSSGRTGGRTEAFF
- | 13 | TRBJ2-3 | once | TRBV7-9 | TGTGCCAGCAGCCTTTCTACCACAGATACGCAGTATTTT | CASSLSTTDTQYF
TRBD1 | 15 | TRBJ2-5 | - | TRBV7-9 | TGTGCCAGCAGCCCCGGACAGGGGCAACAAGAGACCCAGTACTTC | CASSPGQGQQETQYF
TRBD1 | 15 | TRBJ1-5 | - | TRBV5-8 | TGTGCCAGCGAACCCGGGACAGGGGGCAATCAGCCCCAGCATTTT | CASEPGTGGNQPQHF
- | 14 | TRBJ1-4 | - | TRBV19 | TGTGCCAGTAGTTGGGGCCCAACTAATGAAAAACTGTTTTTT | CASSWGPTNEKLFF
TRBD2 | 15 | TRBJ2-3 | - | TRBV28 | TGTGCCAGCAGTTTCTTGGCGGGAGCCACAGATACGCAGTATTTT | CASSFLAGATDTQYF
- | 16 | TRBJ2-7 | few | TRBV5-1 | TGCGCCAGCAGCTTGGCACCCAGCGGGCCACTCTACGAGCAGTACTTC | CASSLAPSGPLYEQYF
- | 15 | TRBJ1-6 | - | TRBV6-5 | TGTGCCAGCAGGATCACGGGACACTCGCCCTCACCCCTCCACTTT | CASRITGHSPSPLHF
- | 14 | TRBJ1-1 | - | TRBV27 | TGTGCCAGCAGTTTAATGGCGGTGGGCACTGAAGCTTTCTTT | CASSLMAVGTEAFF
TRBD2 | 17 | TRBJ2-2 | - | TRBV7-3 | TGTGCCAGCAGCTTAACGTTCAGCGGGAGAGGAACCGGGGAGCTGTTTTTT | CASSLTFSGRGTGELFF
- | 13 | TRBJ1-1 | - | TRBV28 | TGTGCCAGCAGTCCCCTCTTGAACACTGAAGCTTTCTTT | CASSPLLNTEAFF
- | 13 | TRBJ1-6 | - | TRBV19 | TGTGCCAGTAATGGTCAGGGCAATTCACCCCTCCACTTT | CASNGQGNSPLHF
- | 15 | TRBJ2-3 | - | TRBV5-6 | TGTGCCAGCAGCTTGGGGCTCTCCGGCCTAGGTACGCAGTATTTT | CASSLGLSGLGTQYF
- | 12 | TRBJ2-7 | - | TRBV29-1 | TGCAGCGTGCGCGGGGCCATCAACGAGCAGTACTTC | CSVRGAINEQYF
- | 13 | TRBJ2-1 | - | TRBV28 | TGTGCCAGCAGTTCCCAGGGGAGGGGTGAGCAGTTCTTC | CASSSQGRGEQFF
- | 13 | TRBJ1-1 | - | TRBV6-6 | TGTGCCAGCAGTTACGTACAGGGACCTGAAGCTTTCTTT | CASSYVQGPEAFF
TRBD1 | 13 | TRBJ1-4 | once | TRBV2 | TGTGCCAGTGCGGGACAGCCTAATGAAAAACTGTTTTTT | CASAGQPNEKLFF
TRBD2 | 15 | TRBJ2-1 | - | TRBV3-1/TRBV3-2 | TGTGCCAGCAGCGGAAGTGGCGGGAGAAAGAATGAGCAGTTCTTC | CASSGSGGRKNEQFF
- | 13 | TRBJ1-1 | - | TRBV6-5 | TGTGCCAGCAATTTCGAGTTGAACACTGAAGCTTTCTTT | CASNFELNTEAFF
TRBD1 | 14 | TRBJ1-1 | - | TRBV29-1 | TGCAGCGTCGGTCTTGACAGGGGACGGGTGACGTCTTTCTTT | CSVGLDRGRVTSFF
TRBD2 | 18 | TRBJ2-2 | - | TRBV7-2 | TGTGCCAGCAGCTTAGGAAGCCTAGCGGGGTTCAACACCGGGGAGCTGTTTTTT | CASSLGSLAGFNTGELFF